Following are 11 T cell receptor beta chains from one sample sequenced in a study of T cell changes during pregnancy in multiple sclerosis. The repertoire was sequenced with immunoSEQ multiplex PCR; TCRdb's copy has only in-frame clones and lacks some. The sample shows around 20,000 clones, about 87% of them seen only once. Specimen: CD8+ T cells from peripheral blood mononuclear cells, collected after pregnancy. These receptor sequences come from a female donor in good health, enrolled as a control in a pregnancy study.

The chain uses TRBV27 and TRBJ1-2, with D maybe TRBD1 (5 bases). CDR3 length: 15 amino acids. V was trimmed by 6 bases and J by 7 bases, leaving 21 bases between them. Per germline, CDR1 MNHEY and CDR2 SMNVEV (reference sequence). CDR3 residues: CASRGGRVRVSGYTF. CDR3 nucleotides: TGTGCCAGCAGGGGGGGACGGGTCCGGGTTAGTGGCTACACCTTC.

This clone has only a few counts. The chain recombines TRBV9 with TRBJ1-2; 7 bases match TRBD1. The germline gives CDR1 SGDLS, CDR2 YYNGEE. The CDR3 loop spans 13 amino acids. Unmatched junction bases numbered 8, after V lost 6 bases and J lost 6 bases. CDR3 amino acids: CASNLGQRNGYTF. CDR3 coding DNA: TGTGCCAGCAACTTGGGACAGAGAAATGGCTACACCTTC. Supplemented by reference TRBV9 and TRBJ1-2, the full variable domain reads DSGVTQTPKHLITATGQRVTLRCSPRSGDLSVYWYQQSLDQGLQFLIQYYNGEERAKGNILERFSAQQFPDLHSELNLSSLELGDSALYFCASNLGQRNGYTFGSGTRLTVV.

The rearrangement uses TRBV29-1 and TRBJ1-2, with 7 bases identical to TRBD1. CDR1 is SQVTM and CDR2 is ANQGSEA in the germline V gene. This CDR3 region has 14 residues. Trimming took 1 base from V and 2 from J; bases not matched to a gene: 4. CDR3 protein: CSVEGTGPNYGYTF. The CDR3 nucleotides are TGCAGCGTTGAAGGGACAGGACCCAACTATGGCTACACCTTC.

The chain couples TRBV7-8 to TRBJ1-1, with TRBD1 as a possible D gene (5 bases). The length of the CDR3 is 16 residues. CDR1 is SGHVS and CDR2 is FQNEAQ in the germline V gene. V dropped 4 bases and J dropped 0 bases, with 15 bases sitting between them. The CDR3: CASSSRQNPMNTEAFF. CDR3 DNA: TGTGCCAGCAGCTCCCGACAGAACCCAATGAACACTGAAGCTTTCTTT.

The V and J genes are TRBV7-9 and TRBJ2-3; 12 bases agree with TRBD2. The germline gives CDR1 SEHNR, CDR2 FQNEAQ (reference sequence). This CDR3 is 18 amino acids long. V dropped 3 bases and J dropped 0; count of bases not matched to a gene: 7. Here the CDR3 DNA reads TGTGCCAGCAGCTTCCCACTAGCGGGGGGCTCTAGCACAGATACGCAGTATTTT. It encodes CASSFPLAGGSSTDTQYF.

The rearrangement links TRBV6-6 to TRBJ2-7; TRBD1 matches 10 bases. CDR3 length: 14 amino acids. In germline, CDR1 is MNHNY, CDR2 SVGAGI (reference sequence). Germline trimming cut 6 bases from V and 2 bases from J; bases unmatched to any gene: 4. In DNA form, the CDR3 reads TGTGCCAGCAGCCTCGGACAGGGGGCCTACGAGCAGTACTTC. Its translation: CASSLGQGAYEQYF.

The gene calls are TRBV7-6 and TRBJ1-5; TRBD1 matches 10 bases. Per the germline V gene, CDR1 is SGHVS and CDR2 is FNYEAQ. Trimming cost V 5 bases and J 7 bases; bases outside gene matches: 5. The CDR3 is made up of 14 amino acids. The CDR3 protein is CASSKGQGQQPQHF. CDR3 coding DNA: TGTGCCAGCAGCAAGGGACAGGGGCAACAGCCCCAGCATTTT.

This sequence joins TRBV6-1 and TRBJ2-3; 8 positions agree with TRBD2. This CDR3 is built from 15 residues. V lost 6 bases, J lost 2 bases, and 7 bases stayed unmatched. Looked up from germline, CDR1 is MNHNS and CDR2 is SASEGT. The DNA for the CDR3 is TGTGCCAGCAGCGGGGGGGCGACCAACACAGATACGCAGTATTTT. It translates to CASSGGATNTDTQYF.

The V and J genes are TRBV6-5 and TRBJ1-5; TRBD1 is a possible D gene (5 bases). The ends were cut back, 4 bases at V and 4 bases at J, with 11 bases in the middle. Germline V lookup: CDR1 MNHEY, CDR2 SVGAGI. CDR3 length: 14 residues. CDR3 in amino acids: CASSFRGENQPQHF. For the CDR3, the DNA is TGTGCCAGCAGTTTTCGGGGGGAAAATCAGCCCCAGCATTTT.

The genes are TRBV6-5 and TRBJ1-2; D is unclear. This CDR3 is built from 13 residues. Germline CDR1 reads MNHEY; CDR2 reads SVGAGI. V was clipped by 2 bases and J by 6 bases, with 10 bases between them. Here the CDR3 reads CASSYLQSDGYTF. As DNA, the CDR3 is TGTGCCAGCAGTTACCTCCAAAGCGATGGCTACACCTTC.

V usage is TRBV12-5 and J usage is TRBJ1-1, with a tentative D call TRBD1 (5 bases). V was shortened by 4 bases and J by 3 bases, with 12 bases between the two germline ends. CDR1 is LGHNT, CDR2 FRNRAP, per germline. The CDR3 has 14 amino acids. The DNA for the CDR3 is TGTGCTAGTGGTTCCGACAGATTCGACACTGAAGCTTTCTTT. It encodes CASGSDRFDTEAFF.